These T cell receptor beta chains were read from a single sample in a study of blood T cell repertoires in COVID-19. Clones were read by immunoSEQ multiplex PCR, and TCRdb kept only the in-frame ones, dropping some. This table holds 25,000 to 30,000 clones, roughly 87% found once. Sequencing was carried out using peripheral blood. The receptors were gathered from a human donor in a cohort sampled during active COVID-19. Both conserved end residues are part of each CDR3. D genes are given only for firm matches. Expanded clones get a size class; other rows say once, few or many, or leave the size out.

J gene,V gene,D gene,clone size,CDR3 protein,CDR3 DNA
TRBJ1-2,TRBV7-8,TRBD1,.,CASSMAQGALSGYTF,TGTGCCAGCAGCATGGCACAGGGGGCCTTGAGTGGCTACACCTTC
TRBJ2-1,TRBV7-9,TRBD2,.,CASSTVGGPNEQFF,TGTGCCAGCAGCACGGTGGGAGGGCCAAATGAGCAGTTCTTC
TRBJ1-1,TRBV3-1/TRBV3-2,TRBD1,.,CASTRQGNTEAFF,TGTGCCAGCACCCGACAGGGGAACACTGAAGCTTTCTTT
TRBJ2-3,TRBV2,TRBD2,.,CASSLEGGTDTQYF,TGTGCCAGCAGCCTTGAGGGAGGGACAGATACGCAGTATTTT
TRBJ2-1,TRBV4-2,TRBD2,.,CASSQDPGTSGRLSSYNEQFF,TGTGCCAGCAGCCAAGATCCCGGGACTAGCGGGAGATTATCTTCCTACAATGAGCAGTTCTTC
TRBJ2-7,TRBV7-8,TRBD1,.,CASSPHGTGGDEQYF,TGTGCCAGCAGCCCTCATGGGACAGGGGGTGACGAGCAGTACTTC
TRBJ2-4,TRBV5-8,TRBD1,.,CASSLRQGAENIQYF,TGTGCCAGCAGCCTTCGACAGGGGGCTGAAAACATTCAGTACTTC
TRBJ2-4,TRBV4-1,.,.,CASSQDGRGPLNIQYF,TGCGCCAGCAGCCAAGATGGGCGGGGGCCTCTAAACATTCAGTACTTC
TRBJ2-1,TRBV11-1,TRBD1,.,CASSRDRGNEQFF,TGTGCCAGCAGCCGGGACAGGGGTAATGAGCAGTTCTTC
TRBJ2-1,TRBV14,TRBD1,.,CASRTGQGVGNEQFF,TGTGCCAGCAGGACGGGACAGGGGGTAGGCAATGAGCAGTTCTTC
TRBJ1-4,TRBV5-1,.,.,CASSLEGGGGKLFF,TGCGCCAGCAGCTTGGAAGGGGGAGGGGGAAAACTGTTTTTT
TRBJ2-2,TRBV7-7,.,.,CASSPQTGTGAGELFF,TGTGCCAGCAGCCCCCAGACAGGGACGGGGGCCGGGGAGCTGTTTTTT
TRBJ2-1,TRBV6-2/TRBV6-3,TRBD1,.,CASSGTVYNEQFF,TGTGCCAGCAGTGGGACAGTCTACAATGAGCAGTTCTTC
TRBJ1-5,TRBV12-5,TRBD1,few,CASGPRQGGQPQHF,TGTGCTAGTGGCCCGAGACAGGGTGGCCAGCCCCAGCATTTT
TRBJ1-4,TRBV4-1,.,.,CASSRGTRVAVEKLFF,TGCGCCAGCAGTCGGGGAACCCGGGTCGCGGTCGAAAAACTGTTTTTT
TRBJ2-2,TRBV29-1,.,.,CSGVQGPGELFF,TGCAGCGGTGTACAGGGCCCCGGGGAGCTGTTTTTT
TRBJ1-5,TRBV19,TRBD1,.,CASTSRGNQPQHF,TGTGCCAGTACAAGCAGGGGGAATCAGCCCCAGCATTTT
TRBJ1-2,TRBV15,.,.,CATSRDQNYGYTF,TGTGCCACCAGCAGAGACCAAAACTATGGCTACACCTTC
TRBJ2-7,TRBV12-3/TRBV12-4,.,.,CASSPDYYEQYF,TGTGCCAGCAGCCCAGACTACTACGAGCAGTACTTC
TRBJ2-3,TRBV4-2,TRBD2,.,CASSQVSSGRSDTQYF,TGTGCCAGCAGCCAAGTCTCTAGCGGGAGATCAGATACGCAGTATTTT
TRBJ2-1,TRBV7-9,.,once,CASSPSGYSGNEQFF,TGTGCCAGCAGCCCATCCGGATATAGCGGAAACGAGCAGTTCTTC
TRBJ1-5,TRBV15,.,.,CATSRSADQPQHF,TGTGCCACCAGCAGGTCGGCGGATCAGCCCCAGCATTTT
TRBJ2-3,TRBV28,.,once,CASSLGGDSDTQYF,TGTGCCAGCAGCCTCGGGGGTGACTCGGATACGCAGTATTTT
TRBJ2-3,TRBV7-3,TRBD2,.,CASSLKKTSGRFVRTDTQYF,TGTGCCAGCAGCTTAAAAAAGACTAGCGGGAGATTTGTTAGGACAGATACGCAGTATTTT
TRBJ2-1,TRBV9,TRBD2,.,CASSVASGGMVEQFF,TGTGCCAGCAGCGTAGCTAGCGGGGGGATGGTTGAGCAGTTCTTC